This T cell receptor beta chain was observed in a study of neurological immune-mediated disorders. Study-level results: HTLV-1-associated myelopathy had the most TCR clonal expansion, while multiple sclerosis had the least, a level that fell below healthy controls.

Time point noted: longitudinal time-point 2. Germline V lookup: CDR1 SGHTA, CDR2 FQGNSA. CDR3 length: 14 residues. The V end was cut by 5 bases, the J end by 4 bases, with 14 bases between. As for this clonotype: What it binds is unknown.

Template-switch 5'RACE cDNA synthesis added a 10-nucleotide unique molecular identifier. TCRdb itself ran the 5' RACE reads through MiXCR, one entry per CDR3 protein. Here the sample spans some 49,000 distinct CDR3 sequences, over 10% being singletons. Sequencing was carried out using PBMCs. This chain uses TRBV7-2 with TRBJ1-1; D is undetermined. The sequence was collected from a male donor with HTLV-1-associated myelopathy (HAM/TSP). CDR3 bases: TGTGCCAGCAGCACCATGCGGGCCCTCACTGAAGCTTTCTTT. Protein: CASSTMRALTEAFF.